Below are 5 T cell receptor beta chains sequenced from a single sample in a study of blood T cell repertoires in COVID-19. The repertoire was sequenced with immunoSEQ multiplex PCR; TCRdb's copy has only in-frame clones and lacks some. Among about 380,000 clones, 81% were seen once, and the ten largest hold roughly 1.1%. Sample: peripheral blood. The receptors were sampled from a human donor with acute or convalescent COVID-19. The donor label of this sample is uncertain.

This clone was observed a single time. The V and J genes are TRBV14 and TRBJ2-1, with 11 bases identical to TRBD2. The V segment lost 4 bases and the J segment 0 bases; nucleotides outside the gene matches: 8. Per germline, CDR1 SGHDN and CDR2 FVKESK. The CDR3 sequence is 18 residues long. CDR3 region: CASSRLLAGGVSYNEQFF. The CDR3 DNA follows: TGTGCCAGCAGCCGACTTCTAGCGGGGGGCGTCTCCTACAATGAGCAGTTCTTC.

This clone was seen only once. The CDR3 sequence is CASSLGVTGVSYNEQFF. CDR3 nucleotide sequence: TGTGCCAGCAGCTTGGGGGTGACAGGGGTCTCCTACAATGAGCAGTTCTTC. The chain joins TRBV5-6 to TRBJ2-1; the match to TRBD1 covers 8 bases. This CDR3 region has 17 residues. Germline CDR1 is SGHDT and CDR2 is YYEEEE. V trimming: 0 bases; J trimming: 0 bases; junction bases outside the gene matches: 5.

J is TRBJ1-2 and V is TRBV2, with TRBD1 identical over 8 bases. In germline, CDR1 is SNHLY, CDR2 FYNNEI. This CDR3 comprises 15 residues. V shed 2 bases, J shed 7 bases, and the junction held 9 bases outside the gene matches. CDR3 nucleotide sequence: TGTGCCAGCAGTGAAACAACAGGGGGGATAGCTGGCTACACCTTC. Protein sequence: CASSETTGGIAGYTF.

The chain employs TRBV19 and TRBJ2-5, with a weak D call TRBD2 (6 bases). Trimming took off 5 bases at V and 4 bases at J, with 17 bases between the two ends. Germline values: CDR1 LNHDA, CDR2 SQIVND (reference sequence). CDR3 length: 15 residues. CDR3 protein: CASSDLGGGGETQYF. The CDR3 bases are TGTGCCAGTAGTGATCTCGGGGGAGGTGGAGAGACCCAGTACTTC.

A single count supports this clone. The genes are TRBV19 and TRBJ1-2; D remains unclear. The CDR3 spans 12 residues. The germline V gene has CDR1 LNHDA and CDR2 SQIVND (reference sequence). Trimming cost V 5 bases and J 4 bases, with 8 bases left between them. The CDR3 here is CASSLRAYGYTF. CDR3 bases: TGTGCCAGTAGTCTGCGGGCCTATGGCTACACCTTC.